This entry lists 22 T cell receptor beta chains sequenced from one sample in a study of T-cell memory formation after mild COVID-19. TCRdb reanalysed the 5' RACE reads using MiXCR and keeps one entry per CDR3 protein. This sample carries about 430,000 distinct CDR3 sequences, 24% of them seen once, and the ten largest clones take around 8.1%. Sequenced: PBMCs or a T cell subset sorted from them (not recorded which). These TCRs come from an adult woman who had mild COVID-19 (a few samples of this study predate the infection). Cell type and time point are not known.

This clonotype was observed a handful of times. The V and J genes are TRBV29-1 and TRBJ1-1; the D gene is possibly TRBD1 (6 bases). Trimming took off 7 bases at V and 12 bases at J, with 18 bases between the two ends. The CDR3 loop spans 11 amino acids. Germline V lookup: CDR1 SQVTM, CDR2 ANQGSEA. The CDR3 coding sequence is TGCAGCGCTGAGCGGACAGTATCTCCTTTCTTT. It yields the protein CSAERTVSPFF.

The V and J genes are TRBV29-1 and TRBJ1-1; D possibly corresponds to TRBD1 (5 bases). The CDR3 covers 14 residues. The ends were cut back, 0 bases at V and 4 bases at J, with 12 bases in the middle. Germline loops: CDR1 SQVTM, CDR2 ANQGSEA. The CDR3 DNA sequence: TGCAGCGTTGAAGATCGGGGGGATTTCACTGAAGCTTTCTTT. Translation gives CSVEDRGDFTEAFF.

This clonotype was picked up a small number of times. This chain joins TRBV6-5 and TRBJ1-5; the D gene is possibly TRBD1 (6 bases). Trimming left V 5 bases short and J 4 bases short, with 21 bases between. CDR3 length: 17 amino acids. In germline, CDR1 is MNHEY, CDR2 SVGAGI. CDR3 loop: CASSTQRTALGNQPQHF. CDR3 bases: TGTGCCAGCAGTACCCAACGGACAGCCCTAGGGAATCAGCCCCAGCATTTT.

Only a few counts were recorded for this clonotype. The CDR3 nucleotides are TGTGCCACCGGCCAGGGGACTGGGGCCAACGTCCTGACTTTC. Protein sequence: CATGQGTGANVLTF. The chain employs TRBV6-5 and TRBJ2-6, with D tentatively TRBD1 (6 bases). Germline V gives CDR1 MNHEY, CDR2 SVGAGI. Deletions cut 10 bases from V and 2 bases from J, with 12 bases between. CDR3 length: 14 residues.

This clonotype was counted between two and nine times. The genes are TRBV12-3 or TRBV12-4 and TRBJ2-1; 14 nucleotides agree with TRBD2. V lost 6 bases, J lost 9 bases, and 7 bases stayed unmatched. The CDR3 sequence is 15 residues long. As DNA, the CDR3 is TGTGCCAGCAGGGGACTAGCGGGGGCCCCAGGTGAGCAGTTCTTC. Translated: CASRGLAGAPGEQFF.

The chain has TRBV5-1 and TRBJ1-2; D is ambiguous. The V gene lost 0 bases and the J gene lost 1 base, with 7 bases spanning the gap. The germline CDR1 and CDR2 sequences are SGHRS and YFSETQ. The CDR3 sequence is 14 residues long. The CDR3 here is CASSLGDGNYGYTF. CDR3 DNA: TGCGCCAGCAGCTTGGGAGACGGTAACTATGGCTACACCTTC.

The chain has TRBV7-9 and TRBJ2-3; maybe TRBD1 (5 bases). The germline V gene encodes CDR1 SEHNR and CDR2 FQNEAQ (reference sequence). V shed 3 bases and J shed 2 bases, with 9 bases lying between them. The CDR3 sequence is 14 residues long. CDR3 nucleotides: TGTGCCAGCAGCTTGACAGCAGTCACAGATACGCAGTATTTT. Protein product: CASSLTAVTDTQYF.

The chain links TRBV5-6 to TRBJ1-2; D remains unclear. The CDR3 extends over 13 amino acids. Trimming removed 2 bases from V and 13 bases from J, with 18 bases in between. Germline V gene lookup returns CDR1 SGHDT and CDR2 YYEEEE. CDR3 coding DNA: TGTGCCAGCAGCTTCCCTTTGGTCGGCCGGTCCACCTTC. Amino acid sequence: CASSFPLVGRSTF.

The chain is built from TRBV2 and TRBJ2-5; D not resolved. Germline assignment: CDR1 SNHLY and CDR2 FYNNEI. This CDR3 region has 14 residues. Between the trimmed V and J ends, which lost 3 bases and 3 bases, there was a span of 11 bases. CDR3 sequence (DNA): TGTGCCAGCAGTGATAGGGTCCGGGAAGAGACCCAGTACTTC. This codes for CASSDRVREETQYF.

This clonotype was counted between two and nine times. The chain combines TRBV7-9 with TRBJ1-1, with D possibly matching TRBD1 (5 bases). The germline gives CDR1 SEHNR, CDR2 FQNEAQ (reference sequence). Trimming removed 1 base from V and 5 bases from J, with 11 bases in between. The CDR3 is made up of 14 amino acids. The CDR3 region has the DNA TGTGCCAGCAGCTTAGAATCTTGGGGGACTGAAGCTTTCTTT. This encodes CASSLESWGTEAFF.

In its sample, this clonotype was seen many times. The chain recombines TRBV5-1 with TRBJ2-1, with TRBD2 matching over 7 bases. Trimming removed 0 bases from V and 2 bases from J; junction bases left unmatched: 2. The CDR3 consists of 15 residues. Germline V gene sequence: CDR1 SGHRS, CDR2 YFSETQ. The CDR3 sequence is CASSLVAGAYNEQFF. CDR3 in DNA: TGCGCCAGCAGCTTGGTTGCGGGGGCCTACAATGAGCAGTTCTTC.

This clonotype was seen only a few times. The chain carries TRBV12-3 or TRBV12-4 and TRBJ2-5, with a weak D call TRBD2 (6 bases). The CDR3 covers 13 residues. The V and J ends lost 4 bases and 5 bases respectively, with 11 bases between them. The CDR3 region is CASSSLGRETQYF. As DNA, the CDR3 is TGTGCCAGCAGTTCGTTAGGGAGGGAGACCCAGTACTTC.

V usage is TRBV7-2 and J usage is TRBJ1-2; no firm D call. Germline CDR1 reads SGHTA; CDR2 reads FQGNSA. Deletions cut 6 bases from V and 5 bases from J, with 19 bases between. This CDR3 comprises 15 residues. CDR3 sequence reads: CASRGNAGAWYGYTF. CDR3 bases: TGTGCCAGCAGGGGTAACGCGGGAGCATGGTATGGCTACACCTTC.

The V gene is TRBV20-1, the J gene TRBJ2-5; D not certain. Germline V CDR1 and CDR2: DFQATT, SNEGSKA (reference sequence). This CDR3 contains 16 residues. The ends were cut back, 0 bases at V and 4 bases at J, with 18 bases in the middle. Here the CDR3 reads CSARDRRATSIETQYF. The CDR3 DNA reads TGCAGTGCTAGAGATCGTCGGGCTACTTCAATAGAGACCCAGTACTTC.

Written as DNA, the CDR3 is TGTGCCAGCAGCTGGACCCGGGAGGGCGCCTACAATGAGCAGTTCTTC. Its translation is CASSWTREGAYNEQFF. The chain carries TRBV7-9 and TRBJ2-1, with 8 bases fitting TRBD2. There are 16 residues in the CDR3. After removal of 4 bases from V and 2 bases from J, the junction contained 7 bases not matched to a gene. Germline V gene lookup returns CDR1 SEHNR and CDR2 FQNEAQ (reference sequence).

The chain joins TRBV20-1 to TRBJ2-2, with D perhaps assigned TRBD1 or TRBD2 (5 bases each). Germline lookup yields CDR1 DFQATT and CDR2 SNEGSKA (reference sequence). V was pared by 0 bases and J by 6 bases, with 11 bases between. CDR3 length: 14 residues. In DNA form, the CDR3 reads TGCAGTGCTAGAGATGGGGGTATCGCCGGGGAGCTGTTTTTT. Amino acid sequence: CSARDGGIAGELFF.

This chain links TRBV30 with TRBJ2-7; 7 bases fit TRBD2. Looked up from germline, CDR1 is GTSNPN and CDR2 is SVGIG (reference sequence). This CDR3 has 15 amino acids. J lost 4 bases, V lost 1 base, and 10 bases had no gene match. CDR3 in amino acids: CAWSASGALRYEQYF. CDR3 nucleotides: TGTGCCTGGAGTGCCAGCGGGGCCCTCCGATACGAGCAGTACTTC.

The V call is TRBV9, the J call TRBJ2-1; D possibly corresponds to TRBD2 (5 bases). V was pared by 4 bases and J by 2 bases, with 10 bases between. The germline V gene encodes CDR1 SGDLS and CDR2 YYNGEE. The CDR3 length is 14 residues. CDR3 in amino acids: CASSPRATYNEQFF. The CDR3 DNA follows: TGTGCCAGCAGCCCGCGGGCGACCTACAATGAGCAGTTCTTC.

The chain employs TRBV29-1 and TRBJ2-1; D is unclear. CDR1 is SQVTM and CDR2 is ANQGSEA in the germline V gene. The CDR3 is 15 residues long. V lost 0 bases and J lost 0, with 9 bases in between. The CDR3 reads CSVEERATSYNEQFF. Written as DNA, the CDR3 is TGCAGCGTTGAAGAGAGAGCAACCTCCTACAATGAGCAGTTCTTC.

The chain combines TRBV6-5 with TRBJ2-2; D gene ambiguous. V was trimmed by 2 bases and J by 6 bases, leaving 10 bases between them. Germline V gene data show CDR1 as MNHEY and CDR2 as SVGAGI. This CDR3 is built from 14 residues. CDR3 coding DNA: TGTGCCAGCAGTTACGGAGATCTGGCCGGGGAGCTGTTTTTT. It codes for CASSYGDLAGELFF.

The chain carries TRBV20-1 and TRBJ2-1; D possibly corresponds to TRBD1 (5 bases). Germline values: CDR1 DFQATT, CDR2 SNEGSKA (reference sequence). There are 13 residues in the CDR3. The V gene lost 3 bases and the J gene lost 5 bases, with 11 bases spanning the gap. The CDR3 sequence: CSASPWGHNEQFF. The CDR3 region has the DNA TGCAGTGCTAGCCCCTGGGGCCACAATGAGCAGTTCTTC.

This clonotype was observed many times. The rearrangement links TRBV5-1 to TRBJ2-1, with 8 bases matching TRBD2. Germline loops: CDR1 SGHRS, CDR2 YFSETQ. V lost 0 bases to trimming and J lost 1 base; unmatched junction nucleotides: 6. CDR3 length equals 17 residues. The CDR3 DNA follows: TGCGCCAGCAGCTTGGCGAGCGGGAGTCCTTCCTACAATGAGCAGTTCTTC. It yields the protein CASSLASGSPSYNEQFF.